This TCR beta chain was recovered during a study of beta chain features in type 1 diabetes. Study summary: There were 107,917,701 sorted cells examined across all samples. General observations from the study: Cells carrying high TCR expression could end up over-represented when cDNA is sequenced. Within each of all four CD4+ subsets, Type 1 diabetes patients had TCRB CDR3s that were moderately but significantly shorter. For patients, the naive, central memory and Treg TCRB repertoires appeared more alike than for healthy donors.

CD4+ cells of the naive, central memory, regulatory and stem cell-like memory types were sorted via CD45RO/CCR7/CD25/CD127/CD95/CD27. The study reverse transcribed the entire isolated RNA, so it sequenced expressed TCRB transcripts. Profiling relied on immunoSEQ multiplex PCR, and the TCRdb table lists in-frame clones only, not all of them. The sample holds 85,000 to 110,000 clones, under 30% seen once. After removal of 5 bases from V and 10 bases from J, the junction contained 4 bases not matched to a gene. The length of the CDR3 is 11 residues. The V gene's germline CDR1 is SEHNR and CDR2 FQNEAQ (reference sequence). The sample holds a few counts of this clone. Its antigen is unknown.

The chain uses TRBV7-9 and TRBJ1-1; TRBD1 matches at 7 bases. Material: central memory CD4+ T cells from blood. The TCR comes from a woman in her late teens or twenties with type 1 diabetes. The CDR3 DNA is TGTGCCAGCAGCGTAAACAGGGGAGCTTTCTTT. It is translated as CASSVNRGAFF.